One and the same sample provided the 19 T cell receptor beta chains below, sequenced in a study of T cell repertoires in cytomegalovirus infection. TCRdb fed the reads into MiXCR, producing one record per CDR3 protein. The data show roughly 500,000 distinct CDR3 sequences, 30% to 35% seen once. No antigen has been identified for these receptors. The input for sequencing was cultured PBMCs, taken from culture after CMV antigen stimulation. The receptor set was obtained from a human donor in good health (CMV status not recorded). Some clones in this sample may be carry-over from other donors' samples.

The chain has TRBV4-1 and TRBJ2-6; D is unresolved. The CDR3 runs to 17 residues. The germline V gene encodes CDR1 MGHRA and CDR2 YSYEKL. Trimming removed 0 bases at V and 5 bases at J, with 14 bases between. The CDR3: CASSQDFGAGWANVLTF. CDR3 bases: TGCGCCAGCAGCCAAGATTTCGGTGCTGGCTGGGCCAACGTCCTGACTTTC.

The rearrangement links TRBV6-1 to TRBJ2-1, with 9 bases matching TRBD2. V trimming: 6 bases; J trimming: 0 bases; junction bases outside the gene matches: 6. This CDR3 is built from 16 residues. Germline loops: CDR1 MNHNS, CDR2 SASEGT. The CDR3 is CASRASGDSSYNEQFF. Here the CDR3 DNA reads TGTGCCAGCAGAGCTAGCGGGGATAGCTCCTACAATGAGCAGTTCTTC.

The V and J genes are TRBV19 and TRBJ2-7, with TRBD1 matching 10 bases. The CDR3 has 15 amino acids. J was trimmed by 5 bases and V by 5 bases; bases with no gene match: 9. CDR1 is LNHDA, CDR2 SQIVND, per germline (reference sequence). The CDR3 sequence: CASSRDRGFHDEQYF. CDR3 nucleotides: TGTGCCAGTAGTCGGGACAGGGGTTTTCATGACGAGCAGTACTTC.

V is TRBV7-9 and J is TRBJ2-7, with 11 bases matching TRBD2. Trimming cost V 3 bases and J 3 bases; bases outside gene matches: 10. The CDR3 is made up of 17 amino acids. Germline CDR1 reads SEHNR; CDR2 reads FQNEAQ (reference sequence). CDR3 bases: TGTGCCAGCAGCTTTTTCGTTTCTAGCGGGAGGCTCTACGAGCAGTACTTC. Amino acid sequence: CASSFFVSSGRLYEQYF.

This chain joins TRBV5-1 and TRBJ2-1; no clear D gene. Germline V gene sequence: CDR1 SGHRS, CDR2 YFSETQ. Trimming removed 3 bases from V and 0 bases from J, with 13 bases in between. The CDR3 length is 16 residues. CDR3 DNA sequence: TGCGCCAGCAGCTGGGCATCGCGGCACTCCTACAATGAGCAGTTCTTC. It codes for CASSWASRHSYNEQFF.

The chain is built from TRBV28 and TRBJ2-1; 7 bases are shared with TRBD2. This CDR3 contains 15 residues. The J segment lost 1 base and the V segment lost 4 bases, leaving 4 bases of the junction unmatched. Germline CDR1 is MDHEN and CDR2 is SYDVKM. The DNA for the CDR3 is TGTGCCAGCAGTTATACACTAGCGTCCTACAATGAGCAGTTCTTC. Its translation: CASSYTLASYNEQFF.

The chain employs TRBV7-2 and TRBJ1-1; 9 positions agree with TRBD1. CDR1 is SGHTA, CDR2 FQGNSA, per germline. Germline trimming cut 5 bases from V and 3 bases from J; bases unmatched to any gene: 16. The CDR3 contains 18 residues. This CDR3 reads CASSRPEPQGAEDTEAFF. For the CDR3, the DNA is TGTGCCAGCAGCCGGCCGGAACCACAGGGGGCAGAGGACACTGAAGCTTTCTTT.

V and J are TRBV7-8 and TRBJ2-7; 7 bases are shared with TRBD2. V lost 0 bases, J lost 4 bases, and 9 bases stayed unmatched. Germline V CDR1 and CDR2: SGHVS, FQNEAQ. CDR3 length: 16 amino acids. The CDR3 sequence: CASSLAPGSGVYEQYF. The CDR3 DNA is TGTGCCAGCAGCTTAGCGCCCGGGAGCGGGGTATACGAGCAGTACTTC.

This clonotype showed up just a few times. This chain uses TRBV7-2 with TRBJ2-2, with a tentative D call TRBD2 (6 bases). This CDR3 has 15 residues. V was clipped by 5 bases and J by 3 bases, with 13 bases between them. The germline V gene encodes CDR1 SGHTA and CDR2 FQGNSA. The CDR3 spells CASSPPGLHTGELFF. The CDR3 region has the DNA TGTGCCAGCAGCCCCCCAGGACTACACACCGGGGAGCTGTTTTTT.

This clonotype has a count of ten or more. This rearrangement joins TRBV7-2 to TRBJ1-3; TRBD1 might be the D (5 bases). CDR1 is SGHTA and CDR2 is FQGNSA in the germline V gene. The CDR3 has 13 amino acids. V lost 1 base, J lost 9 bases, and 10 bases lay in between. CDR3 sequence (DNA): TGTGCCAGCAGCTTAGGGCAGGGAGGCACCATATATTTT. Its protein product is CASSLGQGGTIYF.

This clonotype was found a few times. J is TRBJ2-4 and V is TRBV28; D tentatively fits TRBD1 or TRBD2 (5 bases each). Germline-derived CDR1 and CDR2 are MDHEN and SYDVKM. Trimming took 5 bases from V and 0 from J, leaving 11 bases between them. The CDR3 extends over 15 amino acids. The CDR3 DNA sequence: TGTGCCAGCAGTGAACTGGGGGTAGCCAAAAACATTCAGTACTTC. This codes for CASSELGVAKNIQYF.

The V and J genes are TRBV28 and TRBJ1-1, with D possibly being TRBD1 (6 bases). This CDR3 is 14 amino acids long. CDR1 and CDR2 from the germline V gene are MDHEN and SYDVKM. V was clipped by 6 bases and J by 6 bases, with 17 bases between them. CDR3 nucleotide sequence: TGTGCCAGCAGCTTGGGGGCGAAGTCTGCTGAAGCTTTCTTT. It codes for CASSLGAKSAEAFF.

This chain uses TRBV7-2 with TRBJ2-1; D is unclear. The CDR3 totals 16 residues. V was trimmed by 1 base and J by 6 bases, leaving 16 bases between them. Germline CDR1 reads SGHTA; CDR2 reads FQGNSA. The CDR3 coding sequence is TGTGCCAGCAGCTTAGAGGGTAGCTCCCCCGGCAATGAGCAGTTCTTC. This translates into CASSLEGSSPGNEQFF. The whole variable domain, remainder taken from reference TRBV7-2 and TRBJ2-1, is GAGVSQSPSNKVTEKGKDVELRCDPISGHTALYWYRQSLGQGLEFLIYFQGNSAPDKSGLPSDRFSAERTGGSVSTLTIQRTQQEDSAVYLCASSLEGSSPGNEQFFGPGTRLTVL.

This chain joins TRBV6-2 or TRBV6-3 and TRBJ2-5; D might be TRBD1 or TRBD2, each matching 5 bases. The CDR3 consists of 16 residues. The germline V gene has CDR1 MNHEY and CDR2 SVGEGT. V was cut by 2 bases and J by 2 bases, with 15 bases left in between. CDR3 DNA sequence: TGTGCCAGCAGTTACCCCTCCAGGTGGGGGCAAGAGACCCAGTACTTC. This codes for CASSYPSRWGQETQYF.

The chain's CDR3 is CASNRMQGDQETQYF. CDR3 nucleotides: TGTGCCAGCAACCGAATGCAGGGGGACCAAGAGACCCAGTACTTC. The chain couples TRBV7-9 to TRBJ2-5, with 7 nucleotides matching TRBD1. The germline gives CDR1 SEHNR, CDR2 FQNEAQ (reference sequence). Unmatched junction bases numbered 8, after V lost 7 bases and J lost 0 bases. CDR3 length equals 15 residues. The entire variable domain, with the rest obtained from reference TRBV7-9 and TRBJ2-5, is as follows: DTGVSQNPRHKITKRGQNVTFRCDPISEHNRLYWYRQTLGQGPEFLTYFQNEAQLEKSRLLSDRFSAERPKGSFSTLEIQRTEQGDSAMYLCASNRMQGDQETQYFGPGTRLLVL.

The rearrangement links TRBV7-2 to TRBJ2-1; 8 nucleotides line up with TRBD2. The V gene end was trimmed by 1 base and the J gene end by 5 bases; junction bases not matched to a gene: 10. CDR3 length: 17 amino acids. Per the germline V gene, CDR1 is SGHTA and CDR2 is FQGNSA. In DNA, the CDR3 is TGTGCCAGCAGCTTAGTAGGTACTAGCGGTAAAGACAATGAGCAGTTCTTC. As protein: CASSLVGTSGKDNEQFF.

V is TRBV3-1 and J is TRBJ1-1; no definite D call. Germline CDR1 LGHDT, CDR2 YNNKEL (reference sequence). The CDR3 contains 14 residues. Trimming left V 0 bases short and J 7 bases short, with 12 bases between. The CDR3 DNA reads TGTGCCAGCAGCCAAGAGACCGCTCCCCTTGAAGCTTTCTTT. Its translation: CASSQETAPLEAFF.

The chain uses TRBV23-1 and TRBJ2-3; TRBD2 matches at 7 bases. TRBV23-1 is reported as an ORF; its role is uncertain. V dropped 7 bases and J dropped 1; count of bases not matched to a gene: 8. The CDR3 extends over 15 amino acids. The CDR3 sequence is CASTTRAGGTDTQYF. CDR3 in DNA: TGCGCCAGCACCACTAGGGCGGGGGGCACAGATACGCAGTATTTT.

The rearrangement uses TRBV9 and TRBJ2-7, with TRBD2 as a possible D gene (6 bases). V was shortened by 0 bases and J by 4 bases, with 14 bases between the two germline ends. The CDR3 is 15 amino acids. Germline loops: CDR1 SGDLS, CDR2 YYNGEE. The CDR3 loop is CASSVAVGSGYEQYF. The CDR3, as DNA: TGTGCCAGCAGCGTAGCAGTCGGGAGTGGATACGAGCAGTACTTC.